Sequencing of this T cell receptor (beta chain) was carried out in a study of cytomegalovirus exposure and HLA in healthy donors (dated by TCRdb to the late 2010s). Study-wide context: According to an earlier analysis of several hundred of the donors, 150 million to 200 million T cells yielded over 100 million unique TCR beta sequences and more than 250 Gb of sequence data. About 300 gigabases of sequencing data and 70 million to 100 million unique TCR sequences were included in an early release covering around 600 HLA-typed donors. Of the roughly 410 genotyped donors, roughly 80% were placed in the genetic ancestry cluster associated with self-reported Caucasian donors. The study aimed to test whether signatures of past pathogen exposure could be identified by cataloging public T cell receptors. The study profiled the T cell repertoires of some 610 subjects by immunosequencing and related them to cytomegalovirus serostatus. Besides the first cohort of 666 subjects, a separate validation cohort made up of over a hundred different subjects was used. To predict cytomegalovirus infection status, the study combined high-throughput TCR immunosequencing, statistical association of individual TCRs with disease status, and machine learning. To study patterns of TCR occurrence, a later analysis re-analyzed previously published TCR beta repertoires from more than 550 donors and added high-resolution HLA genotyping. In the later analysis, no new phenotypic data were used to find candidate immune exposures; instead, reliance was placed on TCR beta sequences and their occurrence across donors. An earlier analysis of roughly 600 of the donors used high-throughput TCR beta sequencing to judge whether each TCR beta V gene segment behaved as functional or pseudogenic. Alongside the repertoire data, information on donor age, sex, ethnicity and CMV serostatus was compiled. A later genetic analysis took genome-wide SNP genotypes for about three fifths of the roughly 700 donors and used that subset as a discovery cohort. All discovery cohort repertoires had been generated using a single sequencing platform. HLA typing included class I and class II loci at four-digit resolution. The number of donors typed differed by locus, with about 629-640 for A, B, C, DRB1 and DQB1, around 500 for DQA1, 606 for DPA1, and around 450 for DPB1. Because of strong linkage in the cohort, roughly five DR-DQ haplotypes were treated as single units for association and clustering. On average, 235,054 unique TCR beta nucleotide sequences were sequenced per donor among more than 350 genotyped donors of the cohort, with roughly 18% of those sequences being non-productive. Summary of the overall study and its limitations: Roughly uniform sequencing depth across donors was assumed in presence/absence analyses, although this assumption may not hold. In a later genetic analysis, a missense DCLRE1C variant was associated with V-gene and J-gene trimming of TCR beta chains, and the association was replicated in an independent cohort. CMV serostatus was the only immune exposure information available for the cohort. Approximately 18 rarely observed V segments, including chromosome 9 orphons, were excluded from the earlier analysis of about 600 of the donors because counts were too low. Because HLA typing was missing for some donors at each locus, association tests included only the typed subset. Some IMGT-functional V segments, including TRBV6-2 and TRBV6-3, could not be told apart with the 87-base-pair reads, so those segments were excluded. The study gave a list of more than 150 TCR beta chains associated with cytomegalovirus. In a later analysis, HLA-associated TCR beta chains were found to be more clonally expanded and to have lower generation probabilities than equally common non-associated chains. According to a later genetic analysis, donors in an Asian-associated ancestry cluster had fewer N-insertions in productive TCRs than the approximately 630-donor mean. Most TCR sequences were seen in very few donors, while some public TCRs were found in many individuals. In vitro tests confirmed that a few of the cytomegalovirus-associated TCR beta chains recognize cytomegalovirus antigens. According to a later analysis, TCR association rates differed among HLA loci, with DRB1 alleles showing the most associated TCRs and HLA-C alleles showing the fewest. Several of the top co-occurrence clusters appeared to be linked to parvovirus B19, influenza, CMV and Epstein-Barr virus, according to a later analysis. A further reported finding was that TCR beta sequences accurately predicted the HLA-A and HLA-B alleles for most subjects in the first cohort. A cluster of highly shared sequence variants was judged likely to be a technical artifact of the sequencing pipeline. The classifier was reported to diagnose cytomegalovirus status with high specificity and sensitivity in both the original and validation cohorts. The cohort was sequenced for TCR beta chains only, and without alpha or paired-chain data the features that could be detected were limited. Most CMV-associated TCR beta chains appeared to be HLA-restricted in a later analysis, and the HLA associations seemed to be driven largely by CMV exposure. The authors suggested that the approach could potentially be extended to other disease states and immunological phenotypes. A later analysis associated roughly 17,000 TCR beta sequences with specific HLA alleles at a false discovery rate of 0.05. When HLA alleles, especially DR and DQ, strongly co-occurred, attributing TCR associations to individual alleles was difficult. An earlier analysis of 587 of the donors showed that most TCR beta V segments appeared in productive rearrangements either about 90% or about 30% of the time, which broadly matched IMGT annotations. Linkage disequilibrium might explain the correlated functional status among segregating V segments, but an unknown experimental factor could not be excluded.

The cohort consisted of 666 healthy bone marrow donors. At the time of sampling, all cohort members were nominally healthy, though unrecorded immune exposures were likely present. The donor was CMV seropositive and belonged to the group of 250 to 300 seropositive cohort members. A peripheral blood sample was collected from each donor, and TCR beta sequencing was performed on peripheral blood mononuclear cells. Genomic DNA extraction from the blood cell samples was performed with the Qiagen DNeasy Blood Extraction Kit. Points on this clone: Its cognate antigen has yet to be identified. No much larger clone exists at a distance of one base, and base qualities are not known.

The germline V gene specifies WSHSY as CDR1 and SAAADI as CDR2. The junction carries 11 bases between V and J, which are trimmed by 3 bases and 0 bases respectively. Including the terminal cysteine and phenylalanine, the CDR3 comprises 15 residues. This entry keeps only the CDR3 DNA: 45 bases, framed from base 1. Libraries came from the immunoSEQ multiplex PCR assay. For the multiplex PCR, a mixture combining 60 forward primers for TCR Vbeta segments and 13 reverse primers for TCR Jbeta segments was used. The CDR3 region of rearranged TCR beta genes was amplified from genomic DNA with a multiplex PCR assay. On the Illumina HiSeq System, the amplified TCR beta libraries were sequenced as 87-base-pair reads. The authors' analysis ran thus. Across the 670 or so repertoires, a later analysis counted 80 million or so unique TCR beta chains, roughly 11 million of which were shared by at least two donors. Raw reads were error-corrected and collapsed into unique sequences with a nearest-neighbor algorithm that merged closely related sequences to remove PCR and sequencing errors. V, D and J gene segments were assigned by aligning CDR3 sequences to IMGT reference sequences. Each retained sequence needed at least a six-nucleotide match to both a V gene segment and a J gene segment. Rearrangements were called productive when the CDR3 lacked stop codons and stayed in frame with V and J; all others were non-productive. CDR3 was defined according to IMGT convention as the region running from the second conserved V-encoded cysteine to the conserved J-encoded phenylalanine. In an earlier analysis of around 570 of the donors, sequences lacking an unambiguous match to a single V gene segment were excluded. In an earlier analysis of 587 of the donors, a V segment was called functional when productive rearrangements were above 56.7%, and segregating when the standard deviation between donors exceeded 5%. A statistical classification framework was developed to diagnose cytomegalovirus status using the catalog of TCR beta chain sequences. A later analysis assigned V and J genes by comparing TCR nucleotide sequences with IMGT/GENE-DB human TR gene sequences. In a later analysis, CDR3 sequences and most-parsimonious VDJ recombination scenarios were assigned using the TCRdist pipeline. In a later analysis, each TCR beta chain was defined by its CDR3 amino acid sequence together with its V-gene family, and reads lacking a unique V-gene family were excluded. To address suspected cross-contamination and a sequencing artifact, a later analysis removed around 600 highly shared, low-generation-probability nucleotide sequences. In a later analysis, a clonal expansion index for each public chain was calculated from normalized within-repertoire ranks of inferred template counts. In a later analysis, generation probabilities were computed with a VDJ recombination model fitted to out-of-frame rearrangements, and the resulting probabilities were checked against IGoR. Hypergeometric tests were used in a later analysis to score TCR-TCR, TCR-HLA and TCR-CMV co-occurrence, with a repertoire-size bias correction applied to the TCR pairs. In a later analysis, false discovery rates were estimated by permuting HLA or CMV assignments 20 times. In a later analysis, co-occurring TCRs were grouped using DBSCAN, and TCRdist sequence similarity was added for clustering within HLA-allele-positive subsets. Repertoires with fewer than 30,000 or more than 120,000 public chains, plus five repertoires with anomalous nucleotide sharing, were excluded from co-occurrence clustering. This immuneACCESS table, as held by TCRdb, lists in-frame sequences with V and J called but not all clones. Of the missing ones, under half trace to an unresolved V gene in checked studies; the others have no known cause. From that table come the V and J calls and clone size; the DNA was used to work out D and trimming. Counted in this sample were around 150,000 clones; roughly 85% of them appeared once. Jointly, the top ten make up around 0.89% of the sample.

The chain joins TRBV10-2 to TRBJ1-2, with a weak D call of TRBD1 (6 bases match). The TCR sequence derives from a woman aged 45-59 years in good health and CMV-seropositive. Input material: PBMCs. The CDR3 region has the sequence CASSDGQGTNYGYTF. The DNA is TGCGCCAGCAGTGACGGTCAGGGGACTAACTATGGCTACACCTTC.